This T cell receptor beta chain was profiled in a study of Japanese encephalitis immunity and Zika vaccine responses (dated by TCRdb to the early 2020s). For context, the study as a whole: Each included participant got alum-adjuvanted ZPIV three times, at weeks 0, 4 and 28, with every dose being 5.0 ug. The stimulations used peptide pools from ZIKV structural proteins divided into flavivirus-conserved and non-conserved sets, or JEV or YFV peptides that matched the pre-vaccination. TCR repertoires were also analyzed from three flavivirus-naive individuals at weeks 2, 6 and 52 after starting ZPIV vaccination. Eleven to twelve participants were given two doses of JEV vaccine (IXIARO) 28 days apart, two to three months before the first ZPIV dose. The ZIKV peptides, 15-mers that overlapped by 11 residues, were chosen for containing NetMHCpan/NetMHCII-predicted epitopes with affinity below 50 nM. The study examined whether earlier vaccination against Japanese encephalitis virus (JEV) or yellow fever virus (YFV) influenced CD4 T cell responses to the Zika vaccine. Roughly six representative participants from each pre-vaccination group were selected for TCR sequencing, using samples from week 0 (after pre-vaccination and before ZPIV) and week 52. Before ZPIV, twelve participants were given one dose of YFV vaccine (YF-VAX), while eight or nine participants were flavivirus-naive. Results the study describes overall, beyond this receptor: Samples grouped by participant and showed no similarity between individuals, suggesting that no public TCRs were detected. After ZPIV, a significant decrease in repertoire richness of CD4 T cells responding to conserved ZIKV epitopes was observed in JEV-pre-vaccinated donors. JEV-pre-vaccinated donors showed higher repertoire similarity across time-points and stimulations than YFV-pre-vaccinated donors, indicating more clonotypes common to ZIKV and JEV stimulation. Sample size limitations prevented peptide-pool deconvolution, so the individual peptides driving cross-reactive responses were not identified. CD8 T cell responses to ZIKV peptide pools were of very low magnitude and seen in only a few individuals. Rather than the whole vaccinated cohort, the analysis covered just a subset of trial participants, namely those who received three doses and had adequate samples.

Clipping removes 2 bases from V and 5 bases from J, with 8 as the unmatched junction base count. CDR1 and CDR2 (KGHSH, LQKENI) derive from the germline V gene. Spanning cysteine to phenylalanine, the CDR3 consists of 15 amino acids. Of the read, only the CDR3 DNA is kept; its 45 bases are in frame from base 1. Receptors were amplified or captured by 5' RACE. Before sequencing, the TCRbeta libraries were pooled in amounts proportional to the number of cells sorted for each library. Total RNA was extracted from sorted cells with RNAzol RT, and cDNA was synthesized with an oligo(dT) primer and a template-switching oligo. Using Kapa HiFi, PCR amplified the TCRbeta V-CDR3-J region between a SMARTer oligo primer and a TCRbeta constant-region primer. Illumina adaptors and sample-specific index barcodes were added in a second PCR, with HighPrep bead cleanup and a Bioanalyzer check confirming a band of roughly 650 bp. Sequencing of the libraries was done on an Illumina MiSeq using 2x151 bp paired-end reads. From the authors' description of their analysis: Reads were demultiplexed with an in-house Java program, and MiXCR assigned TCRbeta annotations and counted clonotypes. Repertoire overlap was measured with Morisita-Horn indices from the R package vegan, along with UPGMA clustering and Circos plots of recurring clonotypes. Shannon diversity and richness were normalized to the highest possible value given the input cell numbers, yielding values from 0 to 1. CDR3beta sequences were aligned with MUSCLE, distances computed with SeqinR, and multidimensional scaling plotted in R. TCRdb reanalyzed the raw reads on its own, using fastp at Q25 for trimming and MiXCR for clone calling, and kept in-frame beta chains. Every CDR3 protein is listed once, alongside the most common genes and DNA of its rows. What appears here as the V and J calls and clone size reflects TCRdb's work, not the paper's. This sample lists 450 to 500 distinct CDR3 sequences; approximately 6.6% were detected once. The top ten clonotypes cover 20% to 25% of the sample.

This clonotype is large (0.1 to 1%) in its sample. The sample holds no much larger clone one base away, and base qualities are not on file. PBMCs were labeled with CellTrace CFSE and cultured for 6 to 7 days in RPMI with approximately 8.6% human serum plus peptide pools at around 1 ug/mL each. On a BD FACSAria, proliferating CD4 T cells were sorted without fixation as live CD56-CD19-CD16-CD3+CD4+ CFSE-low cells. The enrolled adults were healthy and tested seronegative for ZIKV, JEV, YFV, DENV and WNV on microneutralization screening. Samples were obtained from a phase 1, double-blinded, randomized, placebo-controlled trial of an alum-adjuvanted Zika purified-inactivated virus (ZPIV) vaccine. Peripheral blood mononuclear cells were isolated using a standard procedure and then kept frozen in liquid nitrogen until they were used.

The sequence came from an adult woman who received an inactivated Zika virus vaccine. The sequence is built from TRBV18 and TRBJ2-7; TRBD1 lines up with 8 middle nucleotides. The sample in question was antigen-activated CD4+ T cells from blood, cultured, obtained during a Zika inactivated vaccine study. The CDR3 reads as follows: CASSPSLDRANEQYF. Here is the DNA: TGTGCCAGCTCACCAAGCCTGGACAGGGCTAACGAGCAGTACTTC.